This TCR beta chain was observed in a study of shared clonotypes between healthy human individuals. The authors' processing: ImmunoSEQ sequences covered only the junction and lacked quality scores; filtering therefore differed. The repertoire was sequenced with immunoSEQ multiplex PCR; TCRdb's copy has only in-frame clones and lacks some. V, J and clone size are taken as reported in that table, and D and trimming were inferred from the DNA itself. The sample contains about 2.3 million clones, 93% of which appear only once. This sequence was found in a young man in good health. Some clones in this sample may be carry-over from other donors' samples. Sample: naive CD4+ T cells from PBMCs. Subset of the sample: CD45RA+ positively selected.

The CDR3 loop reads CASSTGLVGYTF. The CDR3 nucleotides read TGTGCCAGCAGTACCGGTTTAGTGGGCTACACCTTC. The chain carries TRBV28 and TRBJ1-2; D is unresolved. The CDR3 length is 12 residues. Trimming took 5 bases from V and 8 from J, leaving 12 bases between them. The V gene's germline CDR1 is MDHEN and CDR2 SYDVKM.